This T cell receptor (beta chain) is drawn from a study of T cell changes during pregnancy in multiple sclerosis. This CDR3 contains 14 residues. Germline V gene sequence: CDR1 MDHEN, CDR2 SYDVKM. Unmatched junction bases numbered 5, after V lost 3 bases and J lost 6 bases. Clones were sequenced by immunoSEQ multiplex PCR, and TCRdb holds only the in-frame ones, with some missing. The sample has around 55,000 clones; around 94% are singletons. The sequencing used CD8+ T cells from peripheral blood mononuclear cells, collected in the third trimester of pregnancy. This chain connects TRBV28 to TRBJ2-1; TRBD2 matches 7 bases. The sequence derives from a female donor with multiple sclerosis, enrolled in a pregnancy study. For the CDR3, the DNA is TGTGCCAGCAGTTTGCTAGCGGAGGGCAATGAGCAGTTCTTC. Protein sequence: CASSLLAEGNEQFF.